One and the same sample provided the 31 T cell receptor beta chains below, sequenced in a study of CD8 T cells in Susac syndrome. A quantity of about 0.5 to 1 ug RNA underwent reverse transcription using random hexamers. TCRdb analysed the immunoSEQ multiplex PCR reads with MiXCR anew, one entry per CDR3 protein. Among about 200,000 distinct CDR3 sequences listed, 85% to 95% were seen once. Input material: CD4+ T cells from PBMCs. The receptors come from a human donor in good health.

This chain joins TRBV18 and TRBJ1-2, with 7 positions matching TRBD1. Germline values: CDR1 KGHSH, CDR2 LQKENI. Losses at the gene ends were 3 bases for V and 6 bases for J; bases not matched to a gene: 7. The CDR3 covers 14 residues. This CDR3 reads CASSPIDRADGYTF. The CDR3 DNA reads TGTGCCAGCTCACCGATCGACAGGGCAGATGGCTACACCTTC.

V gene TRBV18 combines with J gene TRBJ2-1; the D gene is possibly TRBD2 (5 bases). Trimming removed 3 bases at V and 5 bases at J, with 14 bases between. CDR3 length: 15 amino acids. The germline V gene encodes CDR1 KGHSH and CDR2 LQKENI. CDR3 sequence (DNA): TGTGCCAGCTCACCTGGACTCCCTCAAAACAATGAGCAGTTCTTC. This translates into CASSPGLPQNNEQFF.

V and J are TRBV5-1 and TRBJ2-1; D may be TRBD1 (6 bases). CDR1 is SGHRS and CDR2 is YFSETQ in the germline V gene. The V and J ends lost 0 bases and 8 bases respectively, with 15 bases between them. CDR3 length equals 15 residues. In DNA form, the CDR3 reads TGCGCCAGCAGCTTGGCAGGGGCCCGGCGCGATGAGCAGTTCTTC. Its protein is CASSLAGARRDEQFF.

V gene TRBV7-2 combines with J gene TRBJ2-7; 9 bases match TRBD1. There are 13 residues in the CDR3. The germline V gene encodes CDR1 SGHTA and CDR2 FQGNSA. V dropped 4 bases and J dropped 5; count of bases not matched to a gene: 3. The CDR3 loop reads CASSWGQGDEQYF. The CDR3 DNA follows: TGTGCCAGCAGCTGGGGACAGGGAGACGAGCAGTACTTC. Full variable domain (remainder filled in from reference TRBV7-2 and TRBJ2-7): GAGVSQSPSNKVTEKGKDVELRCDPISGHTALYWYRQSLGQGLEFLIYFQGNSAPDKSGLPSDRFSAERTGGSVSTLTIQRTQQEDSAVYLCASSWGQGDEQYFGPGTRLTVT.

V and J are TRBV6-5 and TRBJ1-1, with D tentatively TRBD1 (6 bases). CDR3 length: 14 amino acids. V lost 5 bases to trimming and J lost 4 bases, with 14 bases between them. Germline loops: CDR1 MNHEY, CDR2 SVGAGI. CDR3 region: CASSDRPGGTEAFF. CDR3 nucleotides: TGTGCCAGCAGTGACAGGCCGGGAGGCACTGAAGCTTTCTTT.

The V call is TRBV29-1, the J call TRBJ1-1, with D possibly being TRBD1 (6 bases). The CDR3 consists of 15 residues. V was shortened by 4 bases and J by 0 bases, with 15 bases between the two germline ends. CDR1 is SQVTM, CDR2 ANQGSEA, per germline. The DNA for the CDR3 is TGCAGCGTTGGAACAGGGAACGGGATGAACACTGAAGCTTTCTTT. The encoded protein is CSVGTGNGMNTEAFF.

The J gene is TRBJ2-5, the V gene TRBV4-3; 10 bases are a match to TRBD1. V lost 1 base and J lost 2; bases outside the gene matches: 1. The CDR3 is made up of 15 amino acids. CDR1 LGHNA and CDR2 YSLEER come from the germline V gene. The CDR3 reads CASSQGGQGQETQYF. In DNA form, the CDR3 reads TGCGCCAGCAGCCAAGGGGGACAGGGGCAAGAGACCCAGTACTTC.

V and J are TRBV6-1 and TRBJ2-3, with 8 bases fitting TRBD2. Germline CDR1 reads MNHNS; CDR2 reads SASEGT. The CDR3 loop spans 15 amino acids. Trimming cost V 5 bases and J 2 bases; bases outside gene matches: 6. In nucleotides, the CDR3 is TGTGCCAGCAGTTTAGCGGGATTAGCCACAGATACGCAGTATTTT. Translation: CASSLAGLATDTQYF.

The chain carries TRBV29-1 and TRBJ1-5; D is unresolved. CDR1 is SQVTM and CDR2 is ANQGSEA in the germline V gene. Between the trimmed V and J ends, which lost 7 bases and 7 bases, there was a span of 14 bases. The length of the CDR3 is 12 residues. In nucleotides, the CDR3 is TGCAGCGGATGGAGGGAGGGCCAGCCCCAGCATTTT. It is translated as CSGWREGQPQHF.

This chain uses TRBV12-3 or TRBV12-4 with TRBJ1-1; possibly TRBD1 for D (6 bases). This CDR3 has 13 amino acids. Trimming removed 6 bases from V and 5 bases from J, with 13 bases in between. CDR3 in amino acids: CASSIQGPTEAFF. In DNA form, the CDR3 reads TGTGCCAGCAGCATACAGGGTCCGACTGAAGCTTTCTTT.

In nucleotides, the CDR3 is TGCAGTGCTTCCTTCCCCACAGGGGCCACAGATACGCAGTATTTT. Amino acids: CSASFPTGATDTQYF. This rearrangement joins TRBV20-1 to TRBJ2-3; 7 bases fit TRBD1. Trimming took 5 bases from V and 2 from J; bases not matched to a gene: 10. Per germline, CDR1 DFQATT and CDR2 SNEGSKA (reference sequence). This CDR3 has 15 residues.

This chain uses TRBV29-1 with TRBJ1-2; 9 bases are shared with TRBD1. Per germline, CDR1 SQVTM and CDR2 ANQGSEA. The V and J ends lost 6 bases and 3 bases, in that order; junction bases with no gene match: 5. The CDR3 consists of 13 residues. CDR3 residues: CSVGTGKDYGYTF. CDR3 in DNA: TGCAGCGTAGGGACAGGGAAGGACTATGGCTACACCTTC.

The rearrangement uses TRBV7-2 and TRBJ1-5; 8 bases agree with TRBD1. CDR1 is SGHTA and CDR2 is FQGNSA in the germline V gene. The J segment lost 7 bases and the V segment lost 5 bases, leaving 10 bases of the junction unmatched. This CDR3 has 15 amino acids. The CDR3 nucleotides are TGTGCCAGCAGCCCTGCCCCAGGGGGCGTCCAGCCCCAGCATTTT. Amino acid sequence: CASSPAPGGVQPQHF.

The J gene is TRBJ1-1, the V gene TRBV30; 9 nucleotides align to TRBD1. This CDR3 has 12 amino acids. V lost 6 bases and J lost 12; bases outside the gene matches: 11. The V gene's germline CDR1 is GTSNPN and CDR2 SVGIG (reference sequence). The CDR3 DNA reads TGTGCCTGCCGCCCGGGACAGGGTGTGTCTTTCTTT. Amino acid sequence: CACRPGQGVSFF.

The chain links TRBV6-5 to TRBJ2-7; TRBD1 is a possible D gene (5 bases). V gave up 10 bases and J gave up 2 bases, with 18 bases separating them. Germline CDR1 reads MNHEY; CDR2 reads SVGAGI. This CDR3 has 14 amino acids. The CDR3 coding sequence is TGTGCCACTGTTGGCAGGGCTAACCCCTACGAGCAGTACGTC. Its translation: CATVGRANPYEQYV.

The chain recombines TRBV9 with TRBJ2-2; D may be TRBD2 (6 bases). The length of the CDR3 is 15 residues. V was clipped by 0 bases and J by 8 bases, with 14 bases between them. Per germline, CDR1 SGDLS and CDR2 YYNGEE. In DNA, the CDR3 is TGTGCCAGCAGCGTAGAGGGCAGGGAGGTAGGGGAGCTGTTTTTT. Translated: CASSVEGREVGELFF.

This clonotype is a singleton in its sample. The chain is built from TRBV19 and TRBJ2-1; 7 bases fit TRBD2. The CDR3 loop spans 14 amino acids. The trim removed 5 bases at V and 4 bases at J, leaving 5 bases unmatched. CDR1 is LNHDA and CDR2 is SQIVND in the germline V gene (reference sequence). CDR3 sequence (DNA): TGTGCCAGTAGTTCTTCACTAGCGTACAATGAGCAGTTCTTC. Translation gives CASSSSLAYNEQFF.

This clonotype was observed a single time. The chain uses TRBV25-1 and TRBJ2-1; 12 bases align to TRBD2. In germline, CDR1 is MGHDK, CDR2 SYGVNS. This CDR3 spans 15 amino acids. Unmatched junction bases numbered 10, after V lost 6 bases and J lost 10 bases. CDR3 in DNA: TGTGCCAGCAGGCATGCCTCTAGCGGGGGGGGAGAGCAGTTCTTC. Protein: CASRHASSGGGEQFF. The whole variable domain, filled in from reference TRBV25-1 and TRBJ2-1, reads EADIYQTPRYLVIGTGKKITLECSQTMGHDKMYWYQQDPGMELHLIHYSYGVNSTEKGDLSSESTVSRIRTEHFPLTLESARPSHTSQYLCASRHASSGGGEQFFGPGTRLTVL.

This chain links TRBV27 with TRBJ1-5; D gene ambiguous. Germline assignment: CDR1 MNHEY and CDR2 SMNVEV (reference sequence). The CDR3 loop spans 14 amino acids. The V end lost 4 bases, the J end lost 6 bases, and 13 bases lay between the germline ends. Here the CDR3 reads CASSSSTFSQPQHF. The CDR3 DNA reads as TGTGCCAGCAGTTCATCGACCTTCAGTCAGCCCCAGCATTTT.

The J gene is TRBJ2-3, the V gene TRBV30; D is perhaps TRBD2 (7 bases). The CDR3 runs 15 residues. Per the germline V gene, CDR1 is GTSNPN and CDR2 is SVGIG (reference sequence). The V and J ends lost 1 base and 4 bases respectively, with 15 bases between them. The CDR3 sequence: CAWSGSGAGADTQYF. The DNA of the CDR3 is TGTGCCTGGAGTGGATCAGGGGCGGGAGCAGATACGCAGTATTTT.

The rearrangement uses TRBV5-1 and TRBJ1-2; 7 nucleotides line up with TRBD1. The CDR3 covers 14 residues. The J segment lost 0 bases and the V segment lost 1 base, leaving 0 bases of the junction unmatched. The V gene's germline CDR1 is SGHRS and CDR2 YFSETQ. Here the CDR3 DNA reads TGCGCCAGCAGCTTGACAGGGGCTAACTATGGCTACACCTTC. Translated, it gives CASSLTGANYGYTF.

This clonotype came up once. The rearrangement uses TRBV12-3 or TRBV12-4 and TRBJ1-2, with D possibly TRBD1 on 5 matching bases. This CDR3 spans 12 amino acids. V dropped 2 bases and J dropped 5 bases, with 6 bases sitting between them. The CDR3: CASSLWGYGYTF. DNA of the CDR3: TGTGCCAGCAGTTTATGGGGGTATGGCTACACCTTC.

The chain carries TRBV7-9 and TRBJ2-1; D is ambiguous. The CDR3 sequence is 13 residues long. Germline V gene sequence: CDR1 SEHNR, CDR2 FQNEAQ (reference sequence). V lost 5 bases and J lost 7, with 12 bases in between. CDR3 in amino acids: CASSLHLANEQFF. The DNA of the CDR3 is TGTGCCAGCAGCCTACACCTGGCGAATGAGCAGTTCTTC.

The gene calls are TRBV11-3 and TRBJ1-1; D not certain. Trimming removed 5 bases at V and 5 bases at J, with 12 bases between. CDR3 size: 13 residues. Germline CDR1 reads SGHNT; CDR2 reads YENEEA. The CDR3 DNA sequence: TGTGCCAGCAGCCTTCTGAGGGAAACTGAAGCTTTCTTT. Translating gives CASSLLRETEAFF.

V and J are TRBV9 and TRBJ2-1, with 11 bases matching TRBD2. Looked up from germline, CDR1 is SGDLS and CDR2 is YYNGEE. Trimming cost V 3 bases and J 7 bases; bases outside gene matches: 6. This CDR3 has 15 amino acids. The CDR3 DNA reads TGTGCCAGCAGCGCGGGACTAGCGGAGGGGAATGAGCAGTTCTTC. This gives the protein CASSAGLAEGNEQFF.

The chain joins TRBV12-3 or TRBV12-4 to TRBJ1-2, with D unclear. Trimming took 5 bases from V and 4 from J, leaving 20 bases between them. The length of the CDR3 is 16 residues. The CDR3 bases are TGTGCCAGCAGTCCAAGAACAGCGACCCGGGGCTATGGCTACACCTTC. This sequence encodes CASSPRTATRGYGYTF.

The chain uses TRBV7-2 and TRBJ1-1; D may be TRBD1 (5 bases). Germline V CDR1 and CDR2: SGHTA, FQGNSA. The CDR3 covers 12 residues. Trimming removed 0 bases at V and 7 bases at J, with 6 bases between. As DNA, the CDR3 is TGTGCCAGCAGCTTAGCAGGGGTTGAAGCTTTCTTT. This sequence encodes CASSLAGVEAFF.

The chain joins TRBV12-3 or TRBV12-4 to TRBJ2-1, with 8 bases matching TRBD1. With 6 bases clipped from V and 7 bases from J, the junction kept 8 bases outside the gene matches. The CDR3 consists of 14 residues. CDR3 bases: TGTGCCAGCAGCCAGGACAGGGTGAGGAATGAGCAGTTCTTC. It codes for CASSQDRVRNEQFF.

The rearrangement uses TRBV28 and TRBJ1-1; TRBD1 might be the D (5 bases). Germline CDR1 is MDHEN and CDR2 is SYDVKM. The CDR3 spans 15 residues. V was trimmed by 5 bases and J by 0 bases, leaving 13 bases between them. CDR3 in DNA: TGTGCCAGCAGTCTTCTTGACAGACTGAACACTGAAGCTTTCTTT. Its protein product is CASSLLDRLNTEAFF.

The CDR3 DNA follows: TGTGCCTGGATGGAAGCGGGAGAAGGTTACAATGAGCAGTTCTTC. The encoded protein is CAWMEAGEGYNEQFF. V and J are TRBV30 and TRBJ2-1; TRBD2 matches 8 bases. V gave up 4 bases and J gave up 4 bases; unmatched junction bases: 9. Germline values: CDR1 GTSNPN, CDR2 SVGIG (reference sequence). The CDR3 has 15 residues.

V and J are TRBV29-1 and TRBJ1-1; perhaps TRBD1 as D (5 bases). V lost 3 bases to trimming and J lost 7 bases, with 12 bases between them. Germline assignment: CDR1 SQVTM and CDR2 ANQGSEA. This CDR3 spans 12 amino acids. CDR3 loop: CSVDRQGHEAFF. The CDR3 nucleotides are TGCAGCGTTGATCGGCAGGGTCATGAAGCTTTCTTT.